These T cell receptor beta chains were read from a single sample in a study of T-cell reconstitution after alpha-beta-depleted transplantation in children. TCRdb analysed the PCR reads with MiXCR anew, one entry per CDR3 protein. The sample includes about 230,000 distinct CDR3 sequences, about 9.6% seen only once; the top ten take around 5.1%. The specimen was PBMCs from the stem cell graft donor, collected from the stem cell graft. The receptors come from a human donor who donated a stem cell graft to a child with SCID. Both conserved end residues are part of each CDR3. A D gene is named only where the DNA matches it firmly. Clone sizes are given selectively: once, few, many, or a class where the clone is expanded.

clone size | J gene | V gene | D gene | CDR3 DNA | CDR3 protein
many | TRBJ2-7 | TRBV5-1 | . | TGCGCCAGCAGCTTAGGACCGCGTAACTACGAGCAGTACTTC | CASSLGPRNYEQYF
many | TRBJ1-3 | TRBV5-6 | . | TGTGCCAGCAAGGAGGAAGCATTAAACTCTGGAAACACCATATATTTT | CASKEEALNSGNTIYF
many | TRBJ1-5 | TRBV7-3 | . | TGTGCCAGCAGCTCAAAACCAGGGAGCCAGCCCCAGCATTTT | CASSSKPGSQPQHF
many | TRBJ1-3 | TRBV7-9 | . | TGTGCCAGCAGCTTAAGGCTCCCCACTGGAAACACCATATATTTT | CASSLRLPTGNTIYF
many | TRBJ1-5 | TRBV5-1 | . | TGCGCCAGCAGCATAGGTAAACGGGAAAATCAGCCCCAGCATTTT | CASSIGKRENQPQHF
many | TRBJ1-1 | TRBV29-1 | . | TGCAGCGTACAGGGCCTGGGAACTGAAGCTTTCTTT | CSVQGLGTEAFF
many | TRBJ1-4 | TRBV6-5 | . | TGTGCCACCAAGAGGCATAATGAAAAACTGTTTTTT | CATKRHNEKLFF
many | TRBJ2-2 | TRBV20-1 | . | TGCAGTGCTAAGGGCCCTAACACCGGGGAGCTGTTTTTT | CSAKGPNTGELFF
few | TRBJ1-6 | TRBV4-3 | . | TGCGCCAGCAGCCAAGATGGGGCCAGCACCTATAATTCACCCCTCCACTTT | CASSQDGASTYNSPLHF
. | TRBJ2-2 | TRBV2 | . | TGTGCCAGCATCTCGGACATATCTTACACCGGGGAGCTGTTTTTT | CASISDISYTGELFF
many | TRBJ1-2 | TRBV7-6 | TRBD1 | TGTGCCAGCAGCCCCGCGGGACAGGGATTGCGCGGCTACACCTTC | CASSPAGQGLRGYTF
. | TRBJ1-2 | TRBV4-3 | TRBD1 | TGCGCCAGCAGCCTAAAACAGGGGACCTATGGCTACACCTTC | CASSLKQGTYGYTF
many | TRBJ2-2 | TRBV4-1 | . | TGCGCCAGCAGCCAGAGGACGGCGAACACCGGGGAGCTGTTTTTT | CASSQRTANTGELFF
many | TRBJ1-5 | TRBV20-1 | . | TGCAGTGCTTACCCCACAGCTGATCAGCCCCAGCATTTT | CSAYPTADQPQHF
many | TRBJ2-1 | TRBV3-1 | . | TGTGCCAGCAGCAAGGGGATCCTAGGAGAGCAGTTCTTC | CASSKGILGEQFF
. | TRBJ2-1 | TRBV7-8 | TRBD2 | TGTGCCAGCAGCCCCCGGACTAGCGGGGGGGCGTCCTACAATGAGCAGTTCTTC | CASSPRTSGGASYNEQFF
. | TRBJ1-1 | TRBV7-2 | . | TGTGCCAGCAGACGACAACAGAACACTGAAGCTTTCTTT | CASRRQQNTEAFF
many | TRBJ2-2 | TRBV7-2 | . | TGTGCCAGCAGCTTAGAACACGGATACACCGGGGAGCTGTTTTTT | CASSLEHGYTGELFF
. | TRBJ1-1 | TRBV28 | . | TGTGCCAGCAGGGGGTCACACCTAAGGAGCACTGAAGCTTTCTTT | CASRGSHLRSTEAFF
. | TRBJ1-2 | TRBV7-2 | . | TGTGCCAGCAGCTTAGCCACATACTATGGCTACACCTTC | CASSLATYYGYTF
many | TRBJ2-3 | TRBV20-1 | TRBD2 | TGCAGTGCGAGATTAGCGGGGGGGCTGGCAGATACGCAGTATTTT | CSARLAGGLADTQYF
many | TRBJ1-2 | TRBV11-2 | . | TGTGCCAGCAGCTTAGCCCGGTCGAGGGGCGGCTACACCTTC | CASSLARSRGGYTF
few | TRBJ1-2 | TRBV5-1 | TRBD1 | TGCGCCAGCAGCTTGGCCTTGACAGGGGGGGGCCCGTCGCATGGCTACACCTTC | CASSLALTGGGPSHGYTF
many | TRBJ2-7 | TRBV28 | . | TGTGCCAGCAGTTTTACGGGGAAGGTCTACGAGCAGTACTTC | CASSFTGKVYEQYF
many | TRBJ1-1 | TRBV6-1 | TRBD1 | TGTGCCAGCAGCTGGGACAGGGGCCCTCCTGAAGCTTTCTTT | CASSWDRGPPEAFF
few | TRBJ2-1 | TRBV27 | TRBD2 | TGTGCCAGCAGTTTATCATCTCAAGGTGGACTAGCGAGTGAGCAGTTCTTC | CASSLSSQGGLASEQFF
. | TRBJ2-2 | TRBV29-1 | . | TGCAGCGGGGGGCAGGGGAGCACCGGGGAGCTGTTTTTT | CSGGQGSTGELFF
many | TRBJ2-7 | TRBV5-5 | . | TGTGCCAGCAGCGCACCCGGCCACACCTCCTACGAGCAGTACTTC | CASSAPGHTSYEQYF
many | TRBJ2-1 | TRBV20-1 | TRBD1 | TGCAGTGCTAGAGGCGGAAACAGGGGGTTCGATGAGCAGTTCTTC | CSARGGNRGFDEQFF
few | TRBJ2-2 | TRBV15 | . | TGTGCCACCAGCAGAGATAGCCCTCGGACGGACGGGGAGCTGTTTTTT | CATSRDSPRTDGELFF
few | TRBJ2-7 | TRBV7-2 | . | TGTGCCAGCGCCCGACAAAGGGGGGAACTCTACGAGCAGTACTTC | CASARQRGELYEQYF
. | TRBJ2-5 | TRBV7-2 | . | TGTGCCAGCAGCTCCTCCCGGGTCCGAAGGGGAGAGACCCAGTACTTC | CASSSSRVRRGETQYF
many | TRBJ1-1 | TRBV5-1 | TRBD1 | TGCGCCAGCAGCTTGCAGGGGGGTAGTGAAGCTTTCTTT | CASSLQGGSEAFF
many | TRBJ1-1 | TRBV20-1 | TRBD1 | TGCAGTGCCGACAGGGGGTACACTGAAGCTTTCTTT | CSADRGYTEAFF
many | TRBJ2-5 | TRBV20-1 | . | TGCAGTGCTAGAGATGGTCGCCTTAAAGAGACCCAGTACTTC | CSARDGRLKETQYF
many | TRBJ1-5 | TRBV5-1 | . | TGCGCCAGCAGCGTATTCGGTGACAGCAATCAGCCCCAGCATTTT | CASSVFGDSNQPQHF
many | TRBJ2-3 | TRBV5-1 | TRBD1 | TGCGCCAGCAGCTTCTCCCGACAGGGAACAGATACGCAGTATTTT | CASSFSRQGTDTQYF
many | TRBJ1-4 | TRBV25-1 | . | TGTGCCAGCAGTAATCTCGAGGGCCCCAATGAAAAACTGTTTTTT | CASSNLEGPNEKLFF
many | TRBJ1-1 | TRBV6-5 | . | TGTGCCAGCAGCCCCTGGCAGGGACGCCCTGAAGCTTTCTTT | CASSPWQGRPEAFF
many | TRBJ2-2 | TRBV7-3 | . | TGTGCCAGCAGCTTAAAAACAACCGGGGAGCTGTTTTTT | CASSLKTTGELFF
few | TRBJ2-7 | TRBV20-1 | . | TGCAGTGCTGGGCCCCCACCTTACTCCTACGAGCAGTACTTC | CSAGPPPYSYEQYF
many | TRBJ1-2 | TRBV5-1 | . | TGCGCCAGCAGGAGGGTACAGGGAAAGGTTAACTATGGCTACACCTTC | CASRRVQGKVNYGYTF
many | TRBJ2-7 | TRBV5-1 | . | TGCGCCAGCAGCTTGGATTTAGGCGCCGAGCAGTACTTC | CASSLDLGAEQYF
many | TRBJ2-3 | TRBV20-1 | . | TGCAGTGCTAGATTTTCCCTTGCGCGGGGGCCCAGCACAGATACGCAGTATTTT | CSARFSLARGPSTDTQYF
many | TRBJ2-2 | TRBV7-9 | . | TGTGCCAGCAGCTATGGTTACACCGGGGAGCTGTTTTTT | CASSYGYTGELFF
few | TRBJ2-1 | TRBV18 | . | TGTGCCAGCTCACCATCCCTGCAAAATGAGCAGTTCTTC | CASSPSLQNEQFF
many | TRBJ2-3 | TRBV20-1 | . | TGCAGTGCTTCCTCTCCTCGGGATACGCAGTATTTT | CSASSPRDTQYF
many | TRBJ2-1 | TRBV11-1 | . | TGTGCCAGCAGCCCGGGATACAATGAGCAGTTCTTC | CASSPGYNEQFF
many | TRBJ2-7 | TRBV13 | . | TGTGCCAGCAGCTTAGAGTCGGTGGGCAGTAAGTACTTC | CASSLESVGSKYF
many | TRBJ2-1 | TRBV7-2 | TRBD2 | TGTGCCAGCAGCCCATTTGGGACTAGCAATGAGCAGTTCTTC | CASSPFGTSNEQFF
many | TRBJ1-2 | TRBV27 | . | TGTGCCAGCAGTTTATACGCACAGGGAGAGTATGGCTACACCTTC | CASSLYAQGEYGYTF
many | TRBJ2-7 | TRBV19 | . | TGTGCCAGTAGTATTTCCAAGAACTACGAGCAGTACTTC | CASSISKNYEQYF